This T cell receptor (beta chain) was identified in a study of OX40 agonist ivuxolimab in advanced cancers. As for the study in general: The mean age was approximately 60 years, ranging from about 20 to 85, with around four fifths of participants male. General study findings and limits: With doses of 0.1 to 3.0 mg/kg, CD4+ and CD8+ blood T cells had undergone clonal expansion by week 6. Compared with others, partial responders at 0.1-3.0 mg/kg displayed clonal expansion among the lowest.

With 5 bases clipped from V and 6 bases from J, the junction kept 2 bases outside the gene matches. CDR1 SGHTA and CDR2 FQGNSA come from the germline V gene. The CDR3 consists of 14 residues. Sequencing was performed with immunoSEQ multiplex PCR; in TCRdb, only in-frame clones are kept and a portion is missing. The sample holds around 90,000 clones, 91% seen once. The table lists this clone with a count of one. Its target is not known. Autoimmune disease history or systemic immunosuppression was exclusionary. The sequence was collected from an adult with an advanced solid tumor such as melanoma, head and neck, liver or kidney cancer. The chain uses TRBV7-2 and TRBJ2-7, with 15 bases matching TRBD2. The specimen comprised CD4+ or CD8+ T cells sorted from blood, sampled in a trial of the OX40 agonist ivuxolimab. The CDR3 region is CASSRGLAGGEQYF. In DNA form, the CDR3 reads TGTGCCAGCAGCCGGGGACTAGCGGGAGGCGAGCAGTACTTC.